The source of this TCR beta chain is a study of cytomegalovirus exposure and HLA in healthy donors. V gave up 0 bases and J gave up 1 base, with 14 bases separating them. There are 17 residues in the CDR3. CDR1 is SGDLS, CDR2 YYNGEE, per germline. Whole-study findings and limits: The study had only CMV serostatus as immune exposure information.

The PCR had 60 Vbeta and 13 Jbeta primers. Sequencing was performed with immunoSEQ multiplex PCR; in TCRdb, only in-frame clones are kept and a portion is missing. This sample contains about 34,000 clones. Note on this clone: The antigen is not known.

The chain employs TRBV9 and TRBJ1-3, with D tentatively TRBD1 (5 bases). The TCR comes from a human donor in good health. The sample consisted of PBMCs. The CDR3 reads CASSVAMSGASGNTIYF. In nucleotides, the CDR3 is TGTGCCAGCAGCGTAGCTATGAGCGGGGCGTCTGGAAACACCATATATTTT.